This T cell receptor (beta chain) was profiled in a study of cytomegalovirus exposure and HLA in healthy donors. In the PCR, 60 Vbeta and 13 Jbeta primers were used. This table comes from immunoSEQ multiplex PCR, and its TCRdb copy is limited to in-frame clones, with some not included. Of around 130,000 clones detected, 80% appear once; the ten largest clones hold 1%. In its sample, this clone was seen a few times. Its antigen is not identified. Study-wide findings and caveats: Information on immune exposure was restricted to one variable (CMV serostatus). Accounts indicate the classifier identified cytomegalovirus status with strong specificity and sensitivity.

The V end was cut by 8 bases, the J end by 4 bases, with 3 bases between. CDR1 and CDR2 from the germline V gene are ENHRY and SYGVKD. This CDR3 has 11 residues. Sequenced material: PBMCs. The source of this sequence is a man aged 40-49 years in good health and CMV-seronegative. The V call is TRBV10-3, the J call TRBJ2-6, with D unclear. Written as DNA, the CDR3 is TGTGCCATCTCGGGGGCCAACGTCCTGACTTTC. It is translated as CAISGANVLTF.